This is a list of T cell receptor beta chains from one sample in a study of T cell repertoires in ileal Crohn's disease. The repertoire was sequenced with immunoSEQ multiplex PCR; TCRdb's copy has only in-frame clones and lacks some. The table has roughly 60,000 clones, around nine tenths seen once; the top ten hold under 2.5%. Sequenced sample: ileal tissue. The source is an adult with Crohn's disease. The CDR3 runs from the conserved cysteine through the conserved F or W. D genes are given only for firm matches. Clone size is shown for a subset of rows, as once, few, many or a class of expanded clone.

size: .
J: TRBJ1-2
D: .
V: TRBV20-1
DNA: TGCAGTGTGAATCGAGATGGCTACACCTTC
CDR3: CSVNRDGYTF

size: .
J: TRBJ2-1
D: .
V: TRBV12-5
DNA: TGTGCTAGTGGCAACCCCCCACGGGAAAATACTGAGCAGTTCTTC
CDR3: CASGNPPRENTEQFF

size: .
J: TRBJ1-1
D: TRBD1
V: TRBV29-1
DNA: TGCAGCGTTGAGGGACAGCTGAACACTGAAGCTTTCTTT
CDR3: CSVEGQLNTEAFF

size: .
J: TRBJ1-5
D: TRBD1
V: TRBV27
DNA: TGTGCCAGCAGTTCAGACAGGGGTCAGCCCCAGCATTTT
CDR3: CASSSDRGQPQHF

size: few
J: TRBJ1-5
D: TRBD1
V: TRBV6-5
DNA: TGTGCCAGCAGTTTTCTAACAGGGGACGGCAATCAGCCCCAGCATTTT
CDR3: CASSFLTGDGNQPQHF

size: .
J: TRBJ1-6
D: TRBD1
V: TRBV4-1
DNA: TGCGCCAGCAGCCAATTGACAGGGGATAATTCACCCCTCCACTTT
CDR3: CASSQLTGDNSPLHF

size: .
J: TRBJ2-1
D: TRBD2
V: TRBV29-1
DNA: TGCAGCGTCTGGACTAGCGGGGGGGGTGTCTCCGCGAAAGAGCAGTTCTTC
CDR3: CSVWTSGGGVSAKEQFF

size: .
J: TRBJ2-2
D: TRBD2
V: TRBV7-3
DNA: TGTGCCAGCAGCTTGATAACGGGAGGGACCGGGGAGCTGTTTTTT
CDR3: CASSLITGGTGELFF

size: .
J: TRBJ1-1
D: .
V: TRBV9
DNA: TGTGCCAGCAGCGCAGACCCGACAGTTCTGAACACTGAAGCTTTCTTT
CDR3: CASSADPTVLNTEAFF

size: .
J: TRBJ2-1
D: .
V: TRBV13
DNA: TGTGCCAGCAGCCGCAGTAGGGGGGGACACAATGAGCAGTTCTTC
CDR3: CASSRSRGGHNEQFF

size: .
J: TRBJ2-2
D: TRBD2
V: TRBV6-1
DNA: TGTGCCAGCAGTAGCATACGGGGGGCCGGGGAGCTGTTTTTT
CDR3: CASSSIRGAGELFF

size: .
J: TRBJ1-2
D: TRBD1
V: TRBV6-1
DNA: TGTGCCAGCCGGGACAGCTATGGCTACACCTTC
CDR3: CASRDSYGYTF

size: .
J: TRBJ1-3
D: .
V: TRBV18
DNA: TGTGCCAGCTCACCACCATCGGGATTCTCTGGAAACACCATATATTTT
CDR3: CASSPPSGFSGNTIYF

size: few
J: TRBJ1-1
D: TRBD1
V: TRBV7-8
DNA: TGTGCCAGTTATGACAGGGGGAACAGAGGAAGCACTGAAGCTTTCTTT
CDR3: CASYDRGNRGSTEAFF

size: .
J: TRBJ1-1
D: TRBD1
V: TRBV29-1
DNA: TGCAGCGCTAAGACAGGGACATTGAACACTGAAGCTTTCTTT
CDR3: CSAKTGTLNTEAFF

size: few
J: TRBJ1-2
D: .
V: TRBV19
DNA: TGTGCCAGTTCCCAGGGAGGCTATGGCTACACCTTC
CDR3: CASSQGGYGYTF

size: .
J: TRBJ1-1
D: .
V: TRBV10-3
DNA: TGTGCCATCAAATCCGGGGGGACTGAAGCTTTCTTT
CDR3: CAIKSGGTEAFF

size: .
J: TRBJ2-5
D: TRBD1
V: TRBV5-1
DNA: TGCGCCAGCAGCTTGGAGGGACAGGGGGAGACCCAGTACTTC
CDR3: CASSLEGQGETQYF

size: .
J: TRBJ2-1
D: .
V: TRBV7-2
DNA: TGTGCCAGCAGCTTACAACGCAGTTACAATGAGCAGTTCTTC
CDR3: CASSLQRSYNEQFF

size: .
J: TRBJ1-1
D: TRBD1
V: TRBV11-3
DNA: TGTGCCAGCAGCCCCCCCGGGACAGGGAATATGAACACTGAAGCTTTCTTT
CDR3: CASSPPGTGNMNTEAFF

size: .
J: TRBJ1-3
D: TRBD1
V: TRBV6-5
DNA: TGTGCCAGCAGTCCCGACAGGGCCCCTGGAAACACCATATATTTT
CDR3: CASSPDRAPGNTIYF

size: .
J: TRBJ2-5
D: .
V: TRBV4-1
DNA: TGCGCCAGCAGCCAGCGGGACGGCCTAATACAGACCCAGTACTTC
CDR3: CASSQRDGLIQTQYF

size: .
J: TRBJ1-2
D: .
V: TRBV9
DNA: TGTGCCAGCAGCGTAGCGTCGGACACGTCCTATGGCTACACCTTC
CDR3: CASSVASDTSYGYTF

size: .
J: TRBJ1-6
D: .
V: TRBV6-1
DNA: TGTGCCAGCAGTGAAGTCGGGGTGGTGAGTTCACCCCTCCACTTT
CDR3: CASSEVGVVSSPLHF

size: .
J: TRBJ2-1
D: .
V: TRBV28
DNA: TGTGCCAGCAGTTGGCAGGATAATTACAATGAGCAGTTCTTC
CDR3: CASSWQDNYNEQFF